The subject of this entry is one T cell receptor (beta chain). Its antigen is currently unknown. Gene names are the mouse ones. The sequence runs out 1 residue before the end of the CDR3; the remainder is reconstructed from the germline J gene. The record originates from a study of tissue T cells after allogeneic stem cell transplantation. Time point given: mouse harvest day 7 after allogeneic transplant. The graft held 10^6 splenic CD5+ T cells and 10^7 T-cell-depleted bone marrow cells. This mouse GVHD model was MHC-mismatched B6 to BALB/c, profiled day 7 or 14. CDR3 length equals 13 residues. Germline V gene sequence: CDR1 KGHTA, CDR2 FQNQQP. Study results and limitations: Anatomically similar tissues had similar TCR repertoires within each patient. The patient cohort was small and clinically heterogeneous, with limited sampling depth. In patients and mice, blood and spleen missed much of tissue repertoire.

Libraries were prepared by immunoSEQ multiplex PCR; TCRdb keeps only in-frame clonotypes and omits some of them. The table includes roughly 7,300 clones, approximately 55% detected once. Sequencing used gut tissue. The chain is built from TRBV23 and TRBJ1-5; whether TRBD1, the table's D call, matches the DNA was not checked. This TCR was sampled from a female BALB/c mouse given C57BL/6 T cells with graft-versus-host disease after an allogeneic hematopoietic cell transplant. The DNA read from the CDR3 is TGCTCCAGCAGTCAACCACAGAGCCAGGCTCCGCTT. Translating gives CSSSQPQSQAPL. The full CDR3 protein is CSSSQPQSQAPLF.